Listed below are T cell receptor beta chains from one sample, sequenced in a study of shared clonotypes between healthy human individuals. Only in-frame clones appear in the TCRdb table, and some are missing; sequencing was by immunoSEQ multiplex PCR. The table shows 2 million to 2.5 million clones, with under 97% occurring only once. Material for sequencing was naive CD4+ T cells sorted from blood. Receptors were obtained from a man aged 18 to 29 in good health. The CDR3 runs from the conserved cysteine through the conserved F or W. D genes are given only for firm matches. The size of a clone is reported for some rows only, either as once, few or many, or as a class for expanded clones.

v_gene	abundance	j_gene	d_gene	CDR3aa	CDR3nt
TRBV5-1	.	TRBJ1-5	.	CASSLEGPGPQHF	TGCGCCAGCAGCTTGGAGGGCCCGGGGCCCCAGCATTTT
TRBV6-5	.	TRBJ1-5	.	CASKSGVGNQPQHF	TGTGCCAGCAAATCCGGGGTGGGCAATCAGCCCCAGCATTTT
TRBV5-5	.	TRBJ2-1	.	CASSLEGGPRNEQFF	TGTGCCAGCAGCTTGGAAGGGGGGCCGAGGAATGAGCAGTTCTTC
TRBV7-9	.	TRBJ2-1	TRBD1	CASSSYRGRGNEQFF	TGTGCCAGCAGCTCCTACAGGGGGCGCGGCAATGAGCAGTTCTTC
TRBV5-1	once	TRBJ2-2	.	CASSLQEYGELFF	TGCGCCAGCAGCTTACAGGAATACGGGGAGCTGTTTTTT
TRBV7-2	.	TRBJ2-2	.	CASSGTVGGGELFF	TGTGCCAGCAGCGGTACGGTTGGTGGCGGGGAGCTGTTTTTT
TRBV2	.	TRBJ2-1	TRBD2	CASSGLAGEQFF	TGTGCCAGCAGTGGACTAGCGGGGGAGCAGTTCTTC
TRBV19	.	TRBJ1-5	.	CASSIIVGDQPQHF	TGTGCCAGTAGTATCATCGTAGGGGATCAGCCCCAGCATTTT
TRBV4-1	.	TRBJ2-3	TRBD2	CASSHSIAGDTDTQYF	TGCGCCAGCAGCCACTCCATAGCGGGAGACACAGATACGCAGTATTTT
TRBV18	.	TRBJ2-7	TRBD1	CASSPGTGESQYF	TGTGCCAGCTCCCCTGGGACAGGGGAATCGCAGTACTTC
TRBV27	.	TRBJ1-1	TRBD1	CASSLSGTVHTEAFF	TGTGCCAGCAGTTTATCGGGGACAGTACACACTGAAGCTTTCTTT
TRBV14	.	TRBJ2-7	.	CASSQDVGPEHF	TGTGCCAGCAGCCAAGATGTCGGGCCGGAGCACTTC
TRBV5-1	.	TRBJ2-7	.	CASGTTGGSYEQYF	TGCGCCAGCGGAACAACCGGTGGGTCCTACGAGCAGTACTTC
TRBV5-1	.	TRBJ1-1	TRBD1	CASSGRQGNTEAFF	TGCGCCAGCAGCGGTCGACAGGGTAACACTGAAGCTTTCTTT
TRBV29-1	.	TRBJ1-1	.	CSVEGRDGTNTEAFF	TGCAGCGTTGAAGGCCGGGACGGAACGAACACTGAAGCTTTCTTT
TRBV19	.	TRBJ2-6	.	CASITNRAGANVLTF	TGTGCCAGTATTACGAACAGGGCTGGGGCCAACGTCCTGACTTTC
TRBV18	.	TRBJ1-1	.	CASSPDRDTEAFF	TGTGCCAGCTCACCGGACAGAGACACTGAAGCTTTCTTT
TRBV19	.	TRBJ2-6	.	CASSTQSSGANVLTF	TGTGCCAGTAGTACCCAGAGCTCTGGGGCCAACGTCCTGACTTTC
TRBV5-1	.	TRBJ2-3	.	CASSASDTQYF	TGCGCCAGCAGCGCATCAGATACGCAGTATTTT
TRBV30	.	TRBJ1-5	.	CAWSLTENQPQHF	TGTGCCTGGAGTCTCACAGAGAATCAGCCCCAGCATTTT
TRBV27	.	TRBJ1-6	.	CASSPVQGGGSPLHF	TGTGCCAGCAGTCCCGTACAGGGTGGGGGATCACCCCTCCACTTT
TRBV30	once	TRBJ2-5	TRBD2	CACTSGGEETQYF	TGTGCCTGTACTAGCGGGGGGGAAGAGACCCAGTACTTC
TRBV19	.	TRBJ1-2	TRBD1	CASRVNRGDGYTF	TGTGCCAGTAGAGTCAACAGGGGAGACGGCTACACCTTC
TRBV5-1	.	TRBJ2-1	.	CASSRTGLSTYNEQFF	TGCGCCAGCAGCAGGACAGGACTATCCACCTACAATGAGCAGTTCTTC
TRBV7-9	.	TRBJ2-3	.	CASSLPRDTQYF	TGTGCCAGCAGCCTACCTCGGGATACGCAGTATTTT
TRBV21-1	.	TRBJ2-7	.	CASGYDVWDRGQTIYEQYF	TGTGCCAGCGGGTACGACGTATGGGACCGGGGACAGACCATCTACGAGCAGTACTTC
TRBV5-1	.	TRBJ1-6	.	CASSLGASSPLHF	TGCGCCAGCAGCTTGGGGGCTAGTTCACCCCTCCACTTT
TRBV12-5	.	TRBJ2-5	TRBD2	CASGPGTSGRAETQYF	TGTGCTAGTGGCCCCGGGACTAGCGGGAGGGCAGAGACCCAGTACTTC
TRBV6-5	.	TRBJ2-7	TRBD1	CASSYRDRGSAYEQYF	TGTGCCAGCAGTTACAGGGACAGGGGTTCGGCCTACGAGCAGTACTTC
TRBV6-1	.	TRBJ2-7	TRBD2	CASSGPGLAGYEQYF	TGTGCCAGCAGTGGCCCGGGACTAGCGGGCTACGAGCAGTACTTC
TRBV6-1	.	TRBJ2-7	TRBD1	CASSVFEGQGFYEQYF	TGTGCCAGCAGTGTATTTGAAGGACAGGGATTCTACGAGCAGTACTTC
TRBV5-1	.	TRBJ2-7	TRBD1	CASSLWTGSYEQYF	TGCGCCAGCAGCCTATGGACAGGGTCCTACGAGCAGTACTTC
TRBV10-3	.	TRBJ2-7	.	CAISDSGEQYF	TGTGCCATCAGTGATTCGGGAGAGCAGTACTTC
TRBV2	.	TRBJ1-1	.	CASSEAVRLMNTEAFF	TGTGCCAGCAGTGAAGCCGTGAGGCTCATGAACACTGAAGCTTTCTTT
TRBV5-4	.	TRBJ2-7	.	CASSLESYEQYF	TGTGCCAGCAGCTTGGAATCCTACGAGCAGTACTTC
TRBV5-1	.	TRBJ2-5	.	CASSLGGAVSETQYF	TGCGCCAGCAGCTTGGGTGGGGCCGTTTCAGAGACCCAGTACTTC
TRBV29-1	.	TRBJ2-3	TRBD2	CSVVAGVQKNTQYF	TGCAGCGTTGTAGCGGGAGTACAAAAAAATACGCAGTATTTT
TRBV5-1	.	TRBJ1-5	TRBD1	CASSWTGTSNQPQHF	TGCGCCAGCAGCTGGACAGGGACGAGCAATCAGCCCCAGCATTTT
TRBV7-8	.	TRBJ2-7	TRBD1	CASSLAQGESYEQYF	TGTGCCAGCAGCTTAGCGCAGGGGGAGTCCTACGAGCAGTACTTC
TRBV2	.	TRBJ2-2	.	CASRWELTGELFF	TGTGCCAGCAGGTGGGAGCTCACCGGGGAGCTGTTTTTT
TRBV30	.	TRBJ2-7	.	CAWSPNRGLHEQYF	TGTGCCTGGAGCCCTAACCGGGGGCTCCACGAGCAGTACTTC
TRBV5-1	.	TRBJ1-5	TRBD1	CASSLAGEGAQPQHF	TGCGCCAGCAGCTTGGCCGGGGAGGGGGCACAGCCCCAGCATTTT
TRBV28	.	TRBJ2-7	.	CASSRPLAGATYEQYF	TGTGCCAGCAGTCGTCCTCTCGCGGGGGCGACCTACGAGCAGTACTTC
TRBV10-2	.	TRBJ1-4	.	CASSELGPGDEKLFF	TGCGCCAGCAGTGAGTTAGGACCGGGAGATGAAAAACTGTTTTTT
TRBV4-3	.	TRBJ2-3	TRBD2	CASSRASGAVTDTQYF	TGCGCCAGCAGCCGAGCTAGCGGGGCTGTCACAGATACGCAGTATTTT